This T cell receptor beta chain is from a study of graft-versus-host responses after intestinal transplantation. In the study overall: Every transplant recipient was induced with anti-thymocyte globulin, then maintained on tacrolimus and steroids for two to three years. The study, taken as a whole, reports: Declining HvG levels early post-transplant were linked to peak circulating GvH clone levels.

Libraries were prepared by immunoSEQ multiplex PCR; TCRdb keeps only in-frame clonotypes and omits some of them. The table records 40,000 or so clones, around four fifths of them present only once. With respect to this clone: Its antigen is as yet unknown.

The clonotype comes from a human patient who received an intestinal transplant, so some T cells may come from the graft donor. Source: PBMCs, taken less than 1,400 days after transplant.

CDR3 sequence: CASRAGTGGVTNEKLFF. CDR3 nucleotide sequence: TGTGCCAGCAGGGCCGGGACAGGGGGCGTAACTAATGAAAAACTGTTTTTT. The chain is built from TRBV28 and TRBJ1-4; the match to TRBD1 covers 12 bases. The CDR3 contains 17 residues. Germline CDR1 is MDHEN and CDR2 is SYDVKM. With 6 bases clipped from V and 1 base from J, the junction kept 6 bases outside the gene matches.